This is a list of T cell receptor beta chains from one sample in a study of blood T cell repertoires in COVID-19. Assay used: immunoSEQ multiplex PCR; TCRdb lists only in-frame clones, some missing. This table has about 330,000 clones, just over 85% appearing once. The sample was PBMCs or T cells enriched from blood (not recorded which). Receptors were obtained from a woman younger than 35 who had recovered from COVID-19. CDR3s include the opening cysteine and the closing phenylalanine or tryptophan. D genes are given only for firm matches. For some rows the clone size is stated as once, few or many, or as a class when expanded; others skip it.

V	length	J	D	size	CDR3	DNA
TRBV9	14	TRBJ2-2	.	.	CASSVEMATGELFF	TGTGCCAGCAGCGTAGAGATGGCCACCGGGGAGCTGTTTTTT
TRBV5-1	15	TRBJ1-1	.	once	CASSLVAGGGTEAFF	TGCGCCAGCAGCTTGGTGGCGGGGGGAGGCACTGAAGCTTTCTTT
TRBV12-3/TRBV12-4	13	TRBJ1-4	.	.	CASSLIGAEKLFF	TGTGCCAGCAGTTTAATAGGGGCAGAAAAACTGTTTTTT
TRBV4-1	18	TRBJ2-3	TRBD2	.	CASSQDRGLAVSTDTQYF	TGCGCCAGCAGCCAAGATCGGGGACTAGCGGTCAGCACAGATACGCAGTATTTT
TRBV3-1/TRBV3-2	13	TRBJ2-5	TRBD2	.	CASSGLGEGTQYF	TGTGCCAGCAGCGGCCTGGGGGAGGGGACCCAGTACTTC
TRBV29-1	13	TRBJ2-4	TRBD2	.	CSCGGPTKNIQYF	TGCAGCTGCGGGGGGCCAACCAAAAACATTCAGTACTTC
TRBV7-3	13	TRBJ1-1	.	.	CASSNRVNTEAFF	TGTGCCAGCAGCAACAGGGTGAACACTGAAGCTTTCTTT
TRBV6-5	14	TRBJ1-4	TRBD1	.	CASIINRGREKLFF	TGTGCCAGCATTATAAACAGGGGCCGGGAAAAACTGTTTTTT
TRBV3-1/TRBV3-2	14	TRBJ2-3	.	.	CASSPAGRTDTQYF	TGTGCCAGCAGCCCGGCGGGGCGCACAGATACGCAGTATTTT
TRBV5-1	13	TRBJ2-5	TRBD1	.	CASSWTGGETQYF	TGCGCCAGCAGCTGGACAGGGGGAGAGACCCAGTACTTC
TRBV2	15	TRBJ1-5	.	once	CASRMAGNSNQPQHF	TGTGCCAGTCGAATGGCGGGGAATAGCAATCAGCCCCAGCATTTT
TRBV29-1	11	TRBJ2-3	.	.	CSVEGPLTQYF	TGCAGCGTTGAGGGCCCGTTGACGCAGTATTTT
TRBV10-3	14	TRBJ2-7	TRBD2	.	CASGGGGSSYEQYF	TGTGCCTCCGGGGGGGGCGGAAGCTCCTACGAGCAGTACTTC
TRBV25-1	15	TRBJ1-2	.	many	CASSEYGRPRGGYTF	TGTGCCAGCAGTGAATATGGCAGGCCCCGGGGAGGCTACACCTTC
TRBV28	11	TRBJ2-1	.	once	CASGRYNEQFF	TGTGCCAGCGGGAGGTACAATGAGCAGTTCTTC
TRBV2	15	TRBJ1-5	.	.	CASSRGAWTSEPQHF	TGTGCCAGCTCGCGGGGGGCTTGGACCTCGGAGCCCCAGCATTTT